Presented here are 28 T cell receptor beta chains from one specimen sequenced in a study of T cells in Graves' hyperthyroidism and ophthalmopathy. Authors of the study amplified TCR beta CDR3 regions from RNA transcripts. RT-PCR in the first round (using the HTBI primer set) targeted the TCR CDR3. One entry per CDR3 protein results from TCRdb running MiXCR on the multiplex PCR reads. Of about 400,000 distinct CDR3 sequences in the sample, under 15% were seen once. Sequencing used blood. These receptors originate from a woman younger than 45 with Graves' hyperthyroidism.

This clonotype was detected ten times or more. The chain employs TRBV30 and TRBJ2-2; the match to TRBD1 covers 11 bases. The CDR3 runs to 15 residues. V was pared by 3 bases and J by 3 bases, with 3 bases of the junction left unmatched. Per the germline V gene, CDR1 is GTSNPN and CDR2 is SVGIG (reference sequence). The CDR3 loop reads CAWSPGQGDTGELFF. The CDR3 DNA reads TGTGCCTGGAGCCCGGGACAGGGGGACACCGGGGAGCTGTTTTTT.

The chain uses TRBV10-3 and TRBJ2-5, with D hard to call. Between the trimmed V and J ends, which lost 0 bases and 4 bases, there was a span of 3 bases. This CDR3 region has 12 residues. CDR1 and CDR2 (germline): ENHRY, SYGVKD. The CDR3 spells CAISESGETQYF. The CDR3, as DNA: TGTGCCATCAGTGAGTCGGGAGAGACCCAGTACTTC.

This clonotype was counted a few times. The chain recombines TRBV6-7 with TRBJ2-2; 9 bases are shared with TRBD2. TRBV6-7 has ORF status, its function being uncertain. The CDR3 covers 17 residues. Germline trimming cut 0 bases from V and 4 bases from J; bases unmatched to any gene: 6. DNA for the CDR3: TGTGCCAGCAGTTACTCCTTAGCGGGAGTGATCACCGGGGAGCTGTTTTTT. Translation gives CASSYSLAGVITGELFF.

This clonotype was observed a handful of times. J is TRBJ2-3 and V is TRBV30; 9 nucleotides align to TRBD2. Germline trimming cut 0 bases from V and 8 bases from J; bases unmatched to any gene: 0. There are 12 residues in the CDR3. Germline V gene lookup returns CDR1 GTSNPN and CDR2 SVGIG (reference sequence). CDR3 sequence: CAWSVAGGTQYF. CDR3 sequence (DNA): TGTGCCTGGAGTGTAGCGGGGGGTACGCAGTATTTT.

In this sample, this clonotype turned up many times. The chain recombines TRBV15 with TRBJ2-7; 8 nucleotides agree with TRBD1. The CDR3 is 16 amino acids. J was trimmed by 6 bases and V by 0 bases; bases with no gene match: 10. Germline CDR1 LNHNV, CDR2 YYDKDF (reference sequence). CDR3 nucleotides: TGTGCCACCAGCAGAGATCGAGGGGCAGGGGGCGCCGAGCAGTACTTC. Translation gives CATSRDRGAGGAEQYF.

Points on this clonotype: This may arise from a read error, as a much more abundant clone is one base away. The V call is TRBV5-1, the J call TRBJ1-1; no reliable D call. The CDR3 runs to 13 residues. CDR1 and CDR2 (germline): SGHRS, YFSETQ. CDR3 DNA: TGCACCAGCAGCCCTCTAAGCGACACTGAAGCTTTCTTT. Translating it yields CTSSPLSDTEAFF.

This clonotype was detected only a few times. The chain has TRBV20-1 and TRBJ1-1; 10 bases are a match to TRBD1. The CDR3 totals 15 residues. V trimming: 6 bases; J trimming: 0 bases; junction bases outside the gene matches: 7. Per germline, CDR1 DFQATT and CDR2 SNEGSKA (reference sequence). This CDR3 reads CSAAQTGGMNTEAFF. For the CDR3, the DNA is TGCAGTGCCGCCCAGACAGGGGGCATGAACACTGAAGCTTTCTTT.

Many counts were recorded for this clonotype. The V call is TRBV27, the J call TRBJ2-3, with TRBD1 matching over 8 bases. Trimming removed 6 bases from V and 6 bases from J; junction bases left unmatched: 8. Germline V gene data show CDR1 as MNHEY and CDR2 as SMNVEV (reference sequence). CDR3 length equals 14 residues. For the CDR3, the DNA is TGTGCCAGCAGGACGACAGGGGAAGCTGATACGCAGTATTTT. Translated: CASRTTGEADTQYF.

This clonotype was seen at least ten times. The J gene is TRBJ1-1, the V gene TRBV6-2 or TRBV6-3, with 7 bases matching TRBD1. This CDR3 spans 13 amino acids. The germline CDR1 and CDR2 sequences are MNHEY and SVGEGT. V shed 7 bases, J shed 7 bases, and the junction held 9 bases outside the gene matches. CDR3 residues: CASNDRERSEAFF. The CDR3 DNA reads TGTGCCAGCAACGACAGGGAGAGGAGTGAAGCTTTCTTT.

The chain couples TRBV5-5 to TRBJ1-5; TRBD1 matches 8 bases. The V and J ends lost 4 bases and 3 bases, in that order; junction bases with no gene match: 6. CDR3 size: 15 residues. Per germline, CDR1 SGHKS and CDR2 YYEKEE (reference sequence). The CDR3 nucleotides are TGTGCCAGCAGCAGGACAGGGATGGACAATCAGCCCCAGCATTTT. It is translated as CASSRTGMDNQPQHF.

This clonotype was counted at least ten times. V and J are TRBV12-5 and TRBJ2-1; TRBD1 aligns across 10 bases. Trimming took 6 bases from V and 3 from J; bases not matched to a gene: 5. The CDR3 contains 15 residues. Looked up from germline, CDR1 is LGHNT and CDR2 is FRNRAP. The CDR3 nucleotides are TGTGCTAGTGGACGGGGACAGGGGAACTACAATGAGCAGTTCTTC. It yields the protein CASGRGQGNYNEQFF.

The V gene is TRBV5-1, the J gene TRBJ2-7, with D possibly being TRBD2 (6 bases). V was clipped by 4 bases and J by 0 bases, with 14 bases between them. This CDR3 has 15 amino acids. Looked up from germline, CDR1 is SGHRS and CDR2 is YFSETQ. CDR3 protein: CASSHGVGGSYEQYF. The CDR3 DNA is TGCGCCAGCAGCCACGGGGTCGGGGGCTCCTACGAGCAGTACTTC.

This clonotype was picked up many times. The DNA for the CDR3 is TGTGCCAGCAGCCAGGGCACCTCCTACGAGCAGTACTTC. Residues: CASSQGTSYEQYF. The J gene is TRBJ2-7, the V gene TRBV3-1; no clear D gene. V lost 3 bases and J lost 0, with 6 bases in between. The CDR3 sequence is 13 residues long. From germline, CDR1 is LGHDT and CDR2 YNNKEL (reference sequence).

This clonotype was counted many times. The J gene is TRBJ1-6, the V gene TRBV27, with D possibly being TRBD1 (5 bases). Trimming cost V 8 bases and J 7 bases, with 15 bases left between them. Germline V gene sequence: CDR1 MNHEY, CDR2 SMNVEV (reference sequence). The CDR3 extends over 14 amino acids. In nucleotides, the CDR3 is TGTGCCAGCGGGGGTCCAGAGACCAATTCACCCCTCCACTTT. Its translation: CASGGPETNSPLHF.

The sample holds many counts of this clonotype. The chain links TRBV12-3 or TRBV12-4 to TRBJ1-6; D is possibly TRBD1 (5 bases). CDR3 size: 13 residues. The V and J ends lost 4 bases and 12 bases respectively, with 13 bases between them. DNA for the CDR3: TGTGCCAGCAGTTCAGGGCAGGAGAAACCCCTCCACTTT. Its protein is CASSSGQEKPLHF.

The V call is TRBV5-1, the J call TRBJ2-7, with D unresolved. The V gene lost 4 bases and the J gene lost 2 bases, with 13 bases spanning the gap. The germline V gene encodes CDR1 SGHRS and CDR2 YFSETQ. The CDR3 length is 14 residues. The CDR3 coding sequence is TGCGCCAGCAGCACCACGGACGGCGCCTACGAGCAGTACTTC. Amino acid sequence: CASSTTDGAYEQYF.

On this clonotype itself: At one of its ends the junction is not consistent with the germline gene, which may arise from a read error. V usage is TRBV5-1 and J usage is TRBJ1-2; tentative D call: TRBD1 (6 bases). CDR3 length: 15 residues. CDR1 and CDR2 (germline): SGHRS, YFSETQ. The CDR3 loop is CASSKEQGTNYGYTF. CDR3 nucleotide sequence: TGTGCCAGCAGCAAAGAACAGGGCACTAACTATGGCTACACCTTC.

The genes are TRBV12-3 or TRBV12-4 and TRBJ1-4; the D gene is possibly TRBD1 (5 bases). V lost 2 bases and J 7 bases, leaving 11 bases between the germline ends. The length of the CDR3 is 14 residues. The CDR3 sequence is CASSLWGYGEKLFF. The CDR3 nucleotides read TGTGCCAGCAGTTTATGGGGGTATGGTGAAAAACTGTTTTTT.

Comment on this clonotype: A read error may explain this, as a much larger clone is one base away. The chain employs TRBV29-1 and TRBJ2-1, with 7 bases identical to TRBD2. The J call is doubtful: the DNA matches TRBJ2-5 better. This CDR3 is built from 15 residues. CDR1 is SQVTM, CDR2 ANQGSEA, per germline. CDR3 bases: TGCAGCGTACTTGGACGCGGGAGCTCCCAAGAGGCCCAGTACTTC. This codes for CSVLGRGSSQEAQYF.

This clonotype was seen a handful of times. The rearrangement joins TRBV15 to TRBJ2-5, with 8 bases identical to TRBD1. There are 14 residues in the CDR3. CDR1 and CDR2 (germline): LNHNV, YYDKDF (reference sequence). The V gene end was trimmed by 3 bases and the J gene end by 5 bases; junction bases not matched to a gene: 5. The CDR3 region has the DNA TGTGCCACCAGCAGTGGGGACAGGCGGGAGACCCAGTACTTC. It is translated as CATSSGDRRETQYF.

This clonotype appeared a few times. The chain links TRBV24-1 to TRBJ2-4; 8 bases line up with TRBD1. This CDR3 contains 15 residues. Trimming removed 2 bases from V and 6 bases from J; junction bases left unmatched: 5. The germline CDR1 and CDR2 sequences are KGHDR and SFDVKD. DNA for the CDR3: TGTGCCACCAGTGATTCCGGACAGGGTGGAAACATTCAGTACTTC. This codes for CATSDSGQGGNIQYF.

This clonotype occurred many times. V and J are TRBV6-5 and TRBJ2-7, with D possibly TRBD2 on 6 matching bases. The V end was cut by 0 bases, the J end by 6 bases, with 12 bases between. CDR1 and CDR2 (germline): MNHEY, SVGAGI. The length of the CDR3 is 14 residues. CDR3 sequence reads: CASSYSRGVAEQYF. DNA for the CDR3: TGTGCCAGCAGTTACTCTCGCGGGGTGGCCGAGCAGTACTTC.

This chain uses TRBV19 with TRBJ2-2, with D unclear. Germline values: CDR1 LNHDA, CDR2 SQIVND (reference sequence). Trimming cost V 4 bases and J 6 bases, with 9 bases left between them. The length of the CDR3 is 13 residues. The CDR3, as DNA: TGTGCCAGTAGTACCCGGTGGGCCGGGGAGCTGTTTTTT. Translating it yields CASSTRWAGELFF.

This rearrangement joins TRBV12-3 or TRBV12-4 to TRBJ2-6; D is ambiguous. The CDR3 consists of 15 residues. Trimming pared 2 bases from V and 0 bases from J, leaving 5 bases between. The CDR3 coding sequence is TGTGCCAGCAGTTTAAGGACCTCTGGGGCCAACGTCCTGACTTTC. It translates to CASSLRTSGANVLTF.

This clonotype was observed at least ten times. V and J are TRBV3-1 and TRBJ2-5, with 7 bases lining up with TRBD2. The CDR3 is 19 amino acids. J gave up 2 bases and V 3 bases, and 18 bases lay outside the gene matches. Germline CDR1 LGHDT, CDR2 YNNKEL (reference sequence). CDR3 loop: CASSQSEIRTRLRQETQYF. The DNA of the CDR3 is TGTGCCAGCAGCCAGAGTGAAATCCGGACTAGGCTCCGACAAGAGACCCAGTACTTC.

The chain links TRBV5-5 to TRBJ2-1; a possible D gene is TRBD2 (6 bases). The length of the CDR3 is 16 residues. Germline assignment: CDR1 SGHKS and CDR2 YYEKEE (reference sequence). V was cut by 4 bases and J by 1 base, with 15 bases left in between. This CDR3 reads CASSGLSGESYNEQFF. The CDR3 bases are TGTGCCAGCAGCGGTTTATCGGGAGAATCCTACAATGAGCAGTTCTTC.

This clonotype was seen at least ten times. V gene TRBV2 combines with J gene TRBJ2-1; 9 positions agree with TRBD2. The CDR3 loop spans 15 amino acids. CDR1 and CDR2 from the germline V gene are SNHLY and FYNNEI. V lost 1 base and J lost 8; bases outside the gene matches: 6. CDR3 loop: CASSEGAGGPDEQFF. As DNA, the CDR3 is TGTGCCAGCAGTGAAGGCGCGGGAGGGCCTGATGAGCAGTTCTTC.

This clonotype was recorded at least ten times. The rearrangement joins TRBV29-1 to TRBJ1-5, with TRBD1 matching over 9 bases. CDR3 length: 12 amino acids. Germline V gene sequence: CDR1 SQVTM, CDR2 ANQGSEA. The junction had 1 base not matched to a gene; V was cut back by 6 bases and J by 4 bases. The CDR3 DNA reads as TGCAGCGTGGGACAGGGAAATCAGCCCCAGCATTTT. Amino acids: CSVGQGNQPQHF.